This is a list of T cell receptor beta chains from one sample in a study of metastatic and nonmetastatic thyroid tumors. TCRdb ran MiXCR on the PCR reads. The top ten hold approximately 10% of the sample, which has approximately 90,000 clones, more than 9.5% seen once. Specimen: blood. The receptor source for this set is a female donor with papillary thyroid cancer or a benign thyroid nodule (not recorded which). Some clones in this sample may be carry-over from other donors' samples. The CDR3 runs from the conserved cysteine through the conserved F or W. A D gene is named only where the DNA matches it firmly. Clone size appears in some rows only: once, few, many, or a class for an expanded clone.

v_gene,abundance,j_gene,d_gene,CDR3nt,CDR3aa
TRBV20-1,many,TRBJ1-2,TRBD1,TGCAGTGCTAATCCCGGGACAGGGGCCAACTATGGCTACACCTTC,CSANPGTGANYGYTF
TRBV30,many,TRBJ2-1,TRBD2,TGTGCCTGGACGAGACTAGCTTTGAATGAGCAGTTCTTC,CAWTRLALNEQFF
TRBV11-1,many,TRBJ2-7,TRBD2,TGTGCCAGCAGCTCCGACCTAGCGGGCTTTTCCTACGAGCAGTACTTC,CASSSDLAGFSYEQYF
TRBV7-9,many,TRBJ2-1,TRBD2,TGTGCCAGCAGGAACACCGGGACTAGCGTTATATCCAATGAGCAGTTCTTC,CASRNTGTSVISNEQFF
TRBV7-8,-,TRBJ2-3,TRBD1,TGTGCCAGCAGCCTCGGACAGGGAACAGATACGCAGTATTTT,CASSLGQGTDTQYF
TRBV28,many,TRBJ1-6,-,TGTGCCAGCAGTTTATCTGGGGGCTATAATTCACCCCTCCACTTT,CASSLSGGYNSPLHF
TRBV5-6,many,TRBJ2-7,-,TGTGCCAGCAGCGGGGGGCCGGGCGGGGGAACATACGAGCAGTACTTC,CASSGGPGGGTYEQYF
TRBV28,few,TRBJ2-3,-,TGTGCCAGCAGTTATAGATCCAGGGGTGAGAGCACAGATACACAGTATTTT,CASSYRSRGESTDTQYF
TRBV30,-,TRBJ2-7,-,TGTGCCTGGAGTGTAACGGGAGCCAAAGAGCAGTACTTC,CAWSVTGAKEQYF
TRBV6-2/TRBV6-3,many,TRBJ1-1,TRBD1,TGTGCCAGCAGCCGCTGGCTGGACAGGACGAACACTGAAGCTTTCTTT,CASSRWLDRTNTEAFF
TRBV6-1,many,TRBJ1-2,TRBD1,TGTGCCAGCAGGAGGGAACAGGGGACTGGCTACACCTTC,CASRREQGTGYTF